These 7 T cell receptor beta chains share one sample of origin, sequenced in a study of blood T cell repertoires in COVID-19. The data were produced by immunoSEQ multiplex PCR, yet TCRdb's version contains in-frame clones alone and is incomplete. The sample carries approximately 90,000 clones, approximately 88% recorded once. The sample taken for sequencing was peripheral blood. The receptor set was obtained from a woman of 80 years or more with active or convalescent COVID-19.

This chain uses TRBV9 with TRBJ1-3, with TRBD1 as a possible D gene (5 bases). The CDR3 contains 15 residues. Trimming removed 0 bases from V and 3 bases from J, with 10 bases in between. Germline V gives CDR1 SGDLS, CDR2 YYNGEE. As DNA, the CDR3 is TGTGCCAGCAGCGTAGAAGGGGCAAGTGGAAACACCATATATTTT. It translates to CASSVEGASGNTIYF.

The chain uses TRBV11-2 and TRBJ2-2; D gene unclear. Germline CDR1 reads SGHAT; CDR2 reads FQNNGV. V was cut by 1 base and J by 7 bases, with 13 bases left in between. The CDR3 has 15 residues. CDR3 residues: CASSLGWVRSGELFF. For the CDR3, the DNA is TGTGCCAGCAGCTTAGGCTGGGTGAGGAGCGGGGAGCTGTTTTTT.

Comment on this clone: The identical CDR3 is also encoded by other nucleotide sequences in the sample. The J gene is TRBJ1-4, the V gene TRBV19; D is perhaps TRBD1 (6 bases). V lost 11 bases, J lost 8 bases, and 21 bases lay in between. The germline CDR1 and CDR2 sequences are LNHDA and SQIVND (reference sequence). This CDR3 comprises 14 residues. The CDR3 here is CARGGASGGEKLFF. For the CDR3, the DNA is TGTGCCCGTGGGGGGGCTTCGGGGGGAGAAAAACTGTTTTTT.

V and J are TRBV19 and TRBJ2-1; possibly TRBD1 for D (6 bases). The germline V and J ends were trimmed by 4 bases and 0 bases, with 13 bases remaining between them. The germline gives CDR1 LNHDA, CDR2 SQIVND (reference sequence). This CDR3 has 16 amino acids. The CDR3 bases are TGTGCCAGTAGTAAAATCGGACAGCCCTCCTACAATGAGCAGTTCTTC. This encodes CASSKIGQPSYNEQFF.

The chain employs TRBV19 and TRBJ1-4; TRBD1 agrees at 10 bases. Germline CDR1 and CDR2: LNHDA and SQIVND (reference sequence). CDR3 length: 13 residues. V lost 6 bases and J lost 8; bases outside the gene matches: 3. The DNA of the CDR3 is TGTGCCAGTAGAGGACAGGGGGTAGAAAAACTGTTTTTT. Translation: CASRGQGVEKLFF.

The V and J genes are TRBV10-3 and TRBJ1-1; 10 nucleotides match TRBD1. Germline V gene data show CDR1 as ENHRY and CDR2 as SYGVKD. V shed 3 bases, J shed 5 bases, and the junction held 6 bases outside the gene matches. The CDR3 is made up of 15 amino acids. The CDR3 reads CAISERQGAGTEAFF. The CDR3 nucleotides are TGTGCCATCAGTGAAAGACAGGGGGCGGGAACTGAAGCTTTCTTT.

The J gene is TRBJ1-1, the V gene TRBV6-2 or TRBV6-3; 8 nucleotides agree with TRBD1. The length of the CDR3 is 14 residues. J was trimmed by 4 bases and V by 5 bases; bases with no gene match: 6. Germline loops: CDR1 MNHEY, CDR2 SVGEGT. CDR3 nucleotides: TGTGCCAGCAGTCGACAGGGGATTGGCACTGAAGCTTTCTTT. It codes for CASSRQGIGTEAFF.